This entry lists 12 T cell receptor beta chains sequenced from one sample in a study of T-cell reconstitution after alpha-beta-depleted transplantation in children. Preparation of the TCRbeta library involved a method that used unique molecular identifiers. A single record per CDR3 protein comes from TCRdb applying MiXCR to the PCR reads. The table records some 600,000 distinct CDR3 sequences, around a sixth of them present only once. Here the sequenced sample was PBMCs from the stem cell graft donor, taken from the stem cell graft. The receptors originated from a human donor who donated a stem cell graft to a child with acute myeloid leukemia.

This clonotype was counted a few times. This chain connects TRBV25-1 to TRBJ2-1; the D gene could be TRBD1 or TRBD2 (5 bases each). The CDR3 contains 14 residues. Trimming took 6 bases from V and 0 from J, leaving 9 bases between them. In germline, CDR1 is MGHDK, CDR2 SYGVNS. The CDR3 region is CASRGRSSYNEQFF. Here the CDR3 DNA reads TGTGCCAGCAGGGGACGGTCCTCCTACAATGAGCAGTTCTTC.

The table lists this clonotype with a few counts. This rearrangement joins TRBV7-9 to TRBJ1-6, with a possible D match to TRBD1 (5 bases). Germline CDR1 is SEHNR and CDR2 is FQNEAQ (reference sequence). The V end was cut by 2 bases, the J end by 5 bases, with 10 bases between. The CDR3 runs to 15 residues. The CDR3 is CASSLIDRNNSPLHF. CDR3 DNA: TGTGCCAGCAGCTTAATCGACAGAAATAATTCACCCCTCCACTTT.

This clonotype was found many times. V is TRBV5-5 and J is TRBJ1-2; 7 positions agree with TRBD1. The CDR3 is 14 residues long. V was clipped by 0 bases and J by 4 bases; unmatched bases: 3. Looked up from germline, CDR1 is SGHKS and CDR2 is YYEKEE (reference sequence). The CDR3 sequence is CASSLDGTAYGYTF. The CDR3 nucleotides are TGTGCCAGCAGCTTGGACGGGACAGCCTATGGCTACACCTTC.

The chain employs TRBV5-1 and TRBJ2-7; D could derive from TRBD1 or TRBD2 (7 bases each). Germline CDR1 SGHRS, CDR2 YFSETQ. Trimming took off 5 bases at V and 4 bases at J, with 16 bases between the two ends. The CDR3 has 14 residues. CDR3 amino acids: CASRGQSGGYEQYF. The CDR3 nucleotides read TGCGCCAGCAGGGGACAGTCCGGGGGGTACGAGCAGTACTTC.

V gene TRBV5-8 combines with J gene TRBJ2-7; D is uncertain. This CDR3 is 11 amino acids long. Germline assignment: CDR1 SGHTS and CDR2 YDEGEE. Trimming pared 9 bases from V and 3 bases from J, leaving 10 bases between. The CDR3 sequence: CATRANYEQYV. The CDR3 bases are TGTGCCACCCGGGCCAACTACGAGCAGTACGTC.

This clonotype was detected many times. This chain connects TRBV20-1 to TRBJ1-5; D perhaps matches TRBD1 (5 bases). CDR1 and CDR2 from the germline V gene are DFQATT and SNEGSKA (reference sequence). Trimming left V 3 bases short and J 5 bases short, with 8 bases between. The CDR3 spans 12 residues. Here the CDR3 DNA reads TGCAGTGCTAGGGGCAGGGATCAGCCCCAGCATTTT. It translates to CSARGRDQPQHF.

This clonotype was detected a few times. V usage is TRBV6-1 and J usage is TRBJ2-5; possible D gene TRBD2, 5 bases. Germline CDR1 reads MNHNS; CDR2 reads SASEGT. V lost 6 bases, J lost 0 bases, and 8 bases lay in between. There are 13 residues in the CDR3. Here the CDR3 reads CASSLAHQETQYF. CDR3 DNA sequence: TGTGCCAGCAGCCTAGCCCACCAAGAGACCCAGTACTTC.

At least ten counts were recorded for this clonotype. This chain joins TRBV29-1 and TRBJ2-5; D is unresolved. This CDR3 is 13 amino acids long. Germline V gene data show CDR1 as SQVTM and CDR2 as ANQGSEA. V was trimmed by 5 bases and J by 0 bases, leaving 10 bases between them. The DNA of the CDR3 is TGCAGCGTTCTCCCCGGAGACCAAGAGACCCAGTACTTC. Amino acid sequence: CSVLPGDQETQYF.

The chain carries TRBV7-2 and TRBJ1-5, with 7 bases identical to TRBD1. The V and J ends lost 5 bases and 0 bases, in that order; junction bases with no gene match: 4. The length of the CDR3 is 15 residues. Germline CDR1 is SGHTA and CDR2 is FQGNSA. The CDR3 region has the DNA TGTGCCAGCAGCGCACAGGGGAATAGCAATCAGCCCCAGCATTTT. It yields the protein CASSAQGNSNQPQHF.

The chain uses TRBV7-9 and TRBJ1-2, with unresolved D. V lost 5 bases and J lost 7, with 11 bases in between. This CDR3 has 12 residues. The V gene's germline CDR1 is SEHNR and CDR2 FQNEAQ (reference sequence). The CDR3 DNA reads TGTGCCAGCAGCCCCTGGGTATCTGGCTACACCTTC. Translated, it gives CASSPWVSGYTF. The full variable domain, rest sourced from reference TRBV7-9 and TRBJ1-2, is DTGVSQNPRHKITKRGQNVTFRCDPISEHNRLYWYRQTLGQGPEFLTYFQNEAQLEKSRLLSDRFSAERPKGSFSTLEIQRTEQGDSAMYLCASSPWVSGYTFGSGTRLTVV.

This clonotype was seen a handful of times. V and J are TRBV5-1 and TRBJ1-1; 9 bases are a match to TRBD1. This CDR3 has 19 amino acids. After removal of 0 bases from V and 1 base from J, the junction contained 13 bases not matched to a gene. Germline assignment: CDR1 SGHRS and CDR2 YFSETQ. The CDR3 sequence: CASSLAGQGRPRGNTEAFF. DNA for the CDR3: TGCGCCAGCAGCTTGGCGGGACAGGGACGACCCCGTGGGAACACTGAAGCTTTCTTT.

This clonotype was picked up many times. The CDR3 DNA follows: TGCAGTGCTAGACCCCCTGGAAACACCATATATTTT. This sequence encodes CSARPPGNTIYF. The chain couples TRBV20-1 to TRBJ1-3; no reliable D call. This CDR3 comprises 12 residues. V was clipped by 2 bases and J by 2 bases, with 4 bases between them. CDR1 is DFQATT and CDR2 is SNEGSKA in the germline V gene (reference sequence).